This TCR beta chain was identified in a study of blood T cells in healthy people across ages. The overall study: About one barcoded beta molecule per two T cells came from capture by template switching. The study's findings and limits: The study found more naive CD4+ cells and higher diversity in long-lived than aged donors. Samples with more naive T cells showed higher observed beta diversity.

Concerning this clonotype itself: Its antigen is not identified.

The CDR3 is 19 residues long. Germline CDR1 SGHTA, CDR2 FQGNSA. V was pared by 1 base and J by 0 bases, with 7 bases of the junction left unmatched. Roughly 9.2 milliliters of peripheral blood were drawn from each donor into EDTA-treated tubes. Primed by a sample-barcoded 5' primer and a J-beta primer mix, a second PCR proceeded for 7 to 11 cycles. TCRdb passed the 5' RACE reads through MiXCR, listing each CDR3 protein once. The sample lists approximately 800,000 distinct CDR3 sequences, roughly 60% seen once, with approximately 21% in the top ten. The rearrangement joins TRBV7-2 to TRBJ2-6; 9 bases fit TRBD2. Sequencing was done on a sample of blood. The origin of this receptor is a man between 25 and 39 years old in good health. This chain's CDR3 is CASSLVPLAGSSGANVLTF. CDR3 coding DNA: TGTGCCAGCAGCTTAGTTCCCCTAGCGGGAAGCTCTGGGGCCAACGTCCTGACTTTC.